The T cell receptor beta chain described here comes from a study of CD8 T cells in Susac syndrome. Sequencing of TCR beta, carried out with a high-throughput approach, was applied to CD8+ and CD4+ T cells from the blood. Both CD4+ and CD8+ T cells were negatively isolated, and TEMRA cells underwent FACS enrichment. Reverse transcription of about 0.5 to 1 ug RNA used random hexamers. TCRdb re-called the immunoSEQ multiplex PCR reads through MiXCR, storing one row per CDR3 protein. The sample contains about 120,000 distinct CDR3 sequences, about 94% of which appear only once. This clonotype was observed a single time. This CDR3 comprises 18 residues. Trimming removed 1 base from V and 1 base from J; junction bases left unmatched: 9. Germline V gives CDR1 DFQATT, CDR2 SNEGSKA (reference sequence).

The source is a human donor with multiple sclerosis. The rearrangement joins TRBV20-1 to TRBJ2-4, with 11 bases fitting TRBD2. Source material: CD4+ T cells from PBMCs. The DNA for the CDR3 is TGCAGTGCTAGAGTCGGTAGCGGGGGGGCCGGTGCCAAAAACATTCAGTACTTC. Translating gives CSARVGSGGAGAKNIQYF.